One T cell receptor beta chain is described in this entry. Its target antigen remains unknown. No base quality information exists; no much larger clone differs at one position. As encoded in the germline V gene (reference sequence), CDR1 is SEHNR while CDR2 is FQNEAQ. The CDR3, cysteine through phenylalanine, is 17 amino acids long. Only the CDR3 part of the read is kept: 51 bases, read in frame from the first base. The junction carries 19 bases between V and J, which are trimmed by 5 bases and 3 bases respectively. This sample was taken from a study of Graves' ophthalmopathy and Graves' hyperthyroidism (dated by TCRdb to between 2018 and 2020). Study-level background: Stable hyperthyroidism was defined as no progression to ophthalmopathy within 18 months of follow-up. The independent validation cohort included approximately 19 hyperthyroidism patients plus 17 patients who later progressed from hyperthyroidism to ophthalmopathy. To tell Graves' ophthalmopathy apart from Graves' hyperthyroidism, and to predict which patients would progress to ophthalmopathy, the study relied on TCR beta repertoire signatures. In six hyperthyroidism patients, T-cell repertoires of thyroid tissue and blood were compared. In total, approximately 130 blood samples were TCR-sequenced: around 42 ophthalmopathy, some 75 hyperthyroidism and about 17 hyperthyroidism-to-ophthalmopathy patients. To explore V-J signatures distinguishing ophthalmopathy from hyperthyroidism, a discovery set of under 110 patients (roughly 44 ophthalmopathy, over 55 stable hyperthyroidism) was enrolled. After sampling, hyperthyroidism patients received methimazole starting at 30 mg daily, and ophthalmopathy patients received high-dose intravenous methylprednisolone.

TCR beta CDR3 regions were amplified from RNA transcripts for repertoire sequencing. A first-round RT-PCR used HTBI primers with the Qiagen OneStep RT-PCR kit, followed by a second-round multiplex PCR, size selection and purification. Libraries were sequenced on an Illumina HiSeq2000 using paired-end 100 bp reads. On the authors' methods: SOAPnuke was used to process the reads, removing any read that contained adapters or uncalled bases, had a mean Phred below 15, or lacked an exact match to the constant primer or identifier. COPE v1.2.5 was used to merge high-quality paired reads. Each unique nucleotide sequence was defined as a clonotype, and clonotypes were aligned to IMGT TRB V, D and J references with MiTCR v1.1. The analysis was limited to V-J combinations with a frequency above 0.0001, which together covered about 99% of repertoires. For each V-J combination, a TCR clonal expansion and chaos score was defined as the ratio of F50 clonal expansion to chaos observed in the TCRdist matrix. Welch's t-statistics and random forest were used to reduce the features to about 12 V-J combinations, which were then used as input to a naive Bayes classifier. The similarity between thyroid and blood repertoires was quantified using the Morisita-Horn index. TCRdb reran the public reads through fastp at Q25 and MiXCR, keeping productive beta chains. All rows with the same CDR3 protein become a single entry with the most common DNA and genes. None of the V and J calls come from the authors' own analysis; TCRdb made them. Here the sample has 450,000 to 600,000 distinct CDR3 sequences; 39% occur a single time. The top ten constitute approximately 4.1% of the sample.

General findings and caveats noted by the study authors: No statistical method was used to set the sample size in advance, and the investigators knew which group each participant was assigned to. In cross-validation, the 13-signature model distinguished ophthalmopathy from stable hyperthyroidism with less than 90% sensitivity and around 81% specificity, while in the test set the corresponding values were 80% and 75%. In validation, the model predicted ophthalmopathy progression with more than 70% sensitivity and less than 80% specificity; roughly eleven predicted patients were CT-confirmed with GO in a median of approximately six months. Most expanded thyroid clonotypes with a frequency above 0.001 also appeared in blood, which suggests that blood repertoires may reflect the immune response in the thyroid.

Hyperthyroidism patients were newly diagnosed, were aged 18 to 65 years, and had a disease duration under 2 months. Patients with other autoimmune diseases, uncontrolled infections, pregnancy or lactation were excluded. Diagnosis relied on clinical symptoms, serum thyroxine, TRAb, thyroid ultrasound and orbital computed tomography. Trizol reagent was used to extract the total RNA, and its quality was then checked on an Agilent 2100 Bioanalyzer. The chain was built from TRBV7-9 and TRBJ1-4, with no confidently assigned D gene. Sequencing input: peripheral blood or thyroid tissue (not recorded which). This TCR was sampled from an adult man with Graves' hyperthyroidism. In nucleotide form, the sequence is TGTGCCAGCAGCCATAGGGTTCACGCGCTTGCTAATGAAAAACTGTTTTTT. The resulting protein is CASSHRVHALANEKLFF.